The T cell receptor beta chain under discussion was sequenced for a study of shared T cell receptors in the human thymus. Libraries were prepared by immunoSEQ multiplex PCR; TCRdb keeps only in-frame clonotypes and omits some of them. There are approximately 580,000 clones in the sample; about 84% occur only once, and about 0.014% lies in the top ten. CDR1 MGHRA and CDR2 YSYEKL come from the germline V gene. V was pared by 4 bases and J by 7 bases, with 7 bases of the junction left unmatched. The CDR3 has 15 residues. These data were also reused for a study on human thymus T cells. That source reports: Thymus was obtained from resections taken during corrective heart surgery. V and J gene usage appeared biased in thymic and blood repertoires.

This TCR was recovered from a boy younger than two with a congenital heart defect. The rearrangement links TRBV4-1 to TRBJ1-4, with TRBD1 identical over 9 bases. Sequences were obtained from thymocytes. CDR3 bases: TGCGCCAGCAGCCTCAGGACAGGGGTACGTGAAAAACTGTTTTTT. It specifies CASSLRTGVREKLFF.